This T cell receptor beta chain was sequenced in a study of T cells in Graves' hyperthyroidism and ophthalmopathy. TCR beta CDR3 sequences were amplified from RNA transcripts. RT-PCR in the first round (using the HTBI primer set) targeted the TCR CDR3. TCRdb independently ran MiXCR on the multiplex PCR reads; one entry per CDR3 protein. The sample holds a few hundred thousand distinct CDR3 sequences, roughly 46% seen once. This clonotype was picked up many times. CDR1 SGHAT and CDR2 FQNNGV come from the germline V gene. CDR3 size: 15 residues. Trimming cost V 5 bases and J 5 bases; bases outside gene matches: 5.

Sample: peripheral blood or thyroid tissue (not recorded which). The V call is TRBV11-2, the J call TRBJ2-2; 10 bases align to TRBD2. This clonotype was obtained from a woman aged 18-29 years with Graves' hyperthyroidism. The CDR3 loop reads CASSQRTSGTGELFF. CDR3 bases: TGTGCCAGCAGCCAAAGGACTAGCGGAACCGGGGAGCTGTTTTTT. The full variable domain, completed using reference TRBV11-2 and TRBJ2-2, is EAGVAQSPRYKIIEKRQSVAFWCNPISGHATLYWYQQILGQGPKLLIQFQNNGVVDDSQLPKDRFSAERLKGVDSTLKIQPAKLEDSAVYLCASSQRTSGTGELFFGEGSRLTVL.